This T cell receptor beta chain was captured by sequencing in a study of blood T cell repertoires in COVID-19. On the study more broadly: Acute and convalescent COVID-19 samples came from the United States, Italy and Spain.

The recovered donors of Cohort 3 showed two negative PCRs, clearance, or symptom resolution. Profiled with immunoSEQ multiplex PCR; TCRdb holds only in-frame clones, not every one. The sample shows some 330,000 clones, roughly nine tenths of them seen only once. CDR3 length: 16 residues. Germline loops: CDR1 SNHLY, CDR2 FYNNEI. Losses at the gene ends were 4 bases for V and 7 bases for J; bases not matched to a gene: 8. This clone occurred a few times. Sequencing input: PBMCs or T cells enriched from blood (not recorded which). The source is a woman aged 30 to 39 who had recovered from COVID-19. The gene calls are TRBV2 and TRBJ1-5; 12 bases line up with TRBD1. CDR3 DNA: TGTGCCAGCAGTGCAGCCCAGGGACAGGGGGCACAGCCCCAGCATTTT. Translated, it gives CASSAAQGQGAQPQHF.